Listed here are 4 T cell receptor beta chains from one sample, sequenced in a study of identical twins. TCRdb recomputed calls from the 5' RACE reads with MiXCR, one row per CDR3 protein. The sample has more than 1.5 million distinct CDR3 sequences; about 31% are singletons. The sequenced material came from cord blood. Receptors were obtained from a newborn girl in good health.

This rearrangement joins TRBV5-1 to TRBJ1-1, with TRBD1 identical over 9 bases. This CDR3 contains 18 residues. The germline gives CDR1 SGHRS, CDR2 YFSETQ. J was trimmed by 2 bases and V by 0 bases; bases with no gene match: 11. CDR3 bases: TGCGCCAGCAGCTTGGGGCGAACCGGGACAGGGTTCAACACTGAAGCTTTCTTT. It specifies CASSLGRTGTGFNTEAFF.

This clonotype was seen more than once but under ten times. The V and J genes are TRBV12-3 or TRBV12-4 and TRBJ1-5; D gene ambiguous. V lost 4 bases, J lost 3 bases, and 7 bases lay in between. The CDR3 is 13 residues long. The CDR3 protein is CASSSGFNQPQHF. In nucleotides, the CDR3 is TGTGCCAGCAGTTCCGGGTTCAATCAGCCCCAGCATTTT.

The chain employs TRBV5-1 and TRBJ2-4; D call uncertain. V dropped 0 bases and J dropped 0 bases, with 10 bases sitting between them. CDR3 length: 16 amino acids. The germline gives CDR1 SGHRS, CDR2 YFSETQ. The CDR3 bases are TGCGCCAGCAGCTTGGGCAGAGATTTAGCCAAAAACATTCAGTACTTC. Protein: CASSLGRDLAKNIQYF.

CDR3 nucleotide sequence: TGTGCCAGCAGTTACTCGATAGTCGCGCCCCAGCATTTT. Translating it yields CASSYSIVAPQHF. The chain uses TRBV6-2 or TRBV6-3 and TRBJ1-5; no definite D call. V lost 0 bases to trimming and J lost 9 bases, with 9 bases between them. The germline V gene has CDR1 MNHEY and CDR2 SVGEGT. The CDR3 sequence is 13 residues long.